This T cell receptor beta chain was identified during a study of cytomegalovirus exposure and HLA in healthy donors. The study, taken as a whole, reports: The authors confirmed in vitro that a few CMV-associated chains were specific for CMV antigens. Researchers left out some V segments, among them TRBV6-2 and TRBV6-3, as indistinguishable. What a later analysis showed was that several of the most significant clusters appeared linked to common viral pathogens.

This clone was seen once. Its specificity is unknown. The V segment lost 2 bases and the J segment 10 bases; nucleotides outside the gene matches: 2. CDR3 size: 12 residues. Germline V gene data show CDR1 as SGHAT and CDR2 as FQNNGV. PCR employed 60 Vbeta and 13 Jbeta primers. Study processing details: Among the unique TCR beta chains that a later analysis counted, around 82 million in all, 9.5 million to 12 million were shared. Profiled with immunoSEQ multiplex PCR; TCRdb holds only in-frame clones, not every one. Clonal size and the V and J genes are those of that table, whereas D and trimming came from the DNA. Seen here are about 160,000 clones, about four fifths observed once, and the top ten hold roughly 6%.

Sequencing was performed on PBMCs. The genes are TRBV11-2 and TRBJ2-1, with TRBD2 matching 7 bases. The sequence came from a man over 45 in good health and CMV-seropositive. This chain's CDR3 is CASSLWGGEQFF. CDR3 in DNA: TGTGCCAGCAGCTTATGGGGGGGGGAGCAGTTCTTC.